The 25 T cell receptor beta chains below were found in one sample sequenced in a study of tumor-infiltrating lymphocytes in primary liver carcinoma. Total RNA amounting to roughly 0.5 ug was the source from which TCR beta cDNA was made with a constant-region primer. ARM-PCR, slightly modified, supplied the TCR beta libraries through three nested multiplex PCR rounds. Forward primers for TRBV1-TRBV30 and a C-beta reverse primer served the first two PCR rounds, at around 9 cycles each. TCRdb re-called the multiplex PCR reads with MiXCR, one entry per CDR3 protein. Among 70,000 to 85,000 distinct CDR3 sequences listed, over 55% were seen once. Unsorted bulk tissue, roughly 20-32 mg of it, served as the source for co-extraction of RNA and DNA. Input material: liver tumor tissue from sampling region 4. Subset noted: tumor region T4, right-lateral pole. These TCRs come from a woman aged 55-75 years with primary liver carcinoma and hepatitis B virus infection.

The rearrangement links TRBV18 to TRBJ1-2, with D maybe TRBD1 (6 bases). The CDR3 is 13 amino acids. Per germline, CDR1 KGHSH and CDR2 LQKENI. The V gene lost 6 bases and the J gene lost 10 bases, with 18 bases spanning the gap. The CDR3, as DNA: TGTGCCAGCTCGTCTTCCCTGACAGGATACTACACCTTC. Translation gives CASSSSLTGYYTF. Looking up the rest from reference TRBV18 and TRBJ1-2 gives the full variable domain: NAGVMQNPRHLVRRRGQEARLRCSPMKGHSHVYWYRQLPEEGLKFMVYLQKENIIDESGMPKERFSAEFPKEGPSILRIQQVVRGDSAAYFCASSSSLTGYYTFGSGTRLTVV.

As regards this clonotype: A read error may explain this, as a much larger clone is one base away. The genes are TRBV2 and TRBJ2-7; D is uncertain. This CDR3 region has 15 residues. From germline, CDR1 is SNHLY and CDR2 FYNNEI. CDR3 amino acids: CASREDLSSSYEQYF. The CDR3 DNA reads TGTGCCAGCAGGGAAGACCTTAGCAGTTCCTACGAGCAGTACTTC.

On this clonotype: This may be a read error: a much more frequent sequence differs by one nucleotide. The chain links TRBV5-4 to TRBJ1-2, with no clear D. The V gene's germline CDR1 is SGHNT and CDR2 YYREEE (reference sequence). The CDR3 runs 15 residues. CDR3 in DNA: TGTGCCAGCAACTTGTTTGCGGGAACTAACTATGGCTACACCTTC. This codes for CASNLFAGTNYGYTF. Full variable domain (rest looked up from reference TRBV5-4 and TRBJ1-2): ETGVTQSPTHLIKTRGQQVTLRCSSQSGHNTVSWYQQALGQGPQFIFQYYREEENGRGNFPPRFSGLQFPNYSSELNVNALELDDSALYLCASNLFAGTNYGYTFGSGTRLTVV.

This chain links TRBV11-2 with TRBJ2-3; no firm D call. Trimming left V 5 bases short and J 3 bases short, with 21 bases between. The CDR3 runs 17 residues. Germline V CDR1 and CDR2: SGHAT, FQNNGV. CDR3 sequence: CASSPPPMGKGTDTQYF. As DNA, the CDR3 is TGTGCCAGCAGCCCGCCCCCCATGGGCAAAGGAACAGATACGCAGTATTTT.

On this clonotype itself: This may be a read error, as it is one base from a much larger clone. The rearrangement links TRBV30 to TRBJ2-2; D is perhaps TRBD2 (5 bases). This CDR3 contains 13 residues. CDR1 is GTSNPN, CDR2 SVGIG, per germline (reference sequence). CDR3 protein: CAWSPGETGVLFF. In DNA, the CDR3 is TGTGCCTGGAGTCCCGGGGAGACCGGGGTGCTGTTTTTT.

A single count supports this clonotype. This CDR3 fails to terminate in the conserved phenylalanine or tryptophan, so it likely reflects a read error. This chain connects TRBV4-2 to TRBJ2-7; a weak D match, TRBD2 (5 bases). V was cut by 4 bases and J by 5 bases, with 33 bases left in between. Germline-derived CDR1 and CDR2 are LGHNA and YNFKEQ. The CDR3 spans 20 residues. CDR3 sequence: CASSPSVGRRKPASLHEQYL. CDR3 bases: TGTGCCAGCAGCCCCTCGGTCGGCAGGAGGAAACCGGCTTCCCTCCACGAGCAGTACTTA.

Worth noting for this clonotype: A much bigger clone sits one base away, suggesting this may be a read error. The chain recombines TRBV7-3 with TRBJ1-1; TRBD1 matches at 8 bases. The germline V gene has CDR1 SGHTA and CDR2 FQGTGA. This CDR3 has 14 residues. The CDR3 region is CASSVDRGNTKAFF. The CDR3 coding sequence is TGTGCCAGCAGCGTAGACAGGGGTAACACTAAAGCTTTCTTT.

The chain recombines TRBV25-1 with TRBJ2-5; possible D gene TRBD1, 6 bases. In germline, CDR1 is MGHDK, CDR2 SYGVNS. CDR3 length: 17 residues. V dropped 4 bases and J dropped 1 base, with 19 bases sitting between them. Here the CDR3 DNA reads TGTGCCAGCAGTGTTCGGACAGTGTCCGCTTTCCAAGAGACCCAGTACTTC. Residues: CASSVRTVSAFQETQYF.

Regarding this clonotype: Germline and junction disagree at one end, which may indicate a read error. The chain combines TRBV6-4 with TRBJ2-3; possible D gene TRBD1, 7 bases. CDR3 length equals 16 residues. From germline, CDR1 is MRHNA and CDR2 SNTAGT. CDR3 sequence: CASSPGLEGGTDTLYF. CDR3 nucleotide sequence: TGTGCCAGCAGCCCGGGACTCGAAGGGGGCACAGATACGCTGTATTTT.

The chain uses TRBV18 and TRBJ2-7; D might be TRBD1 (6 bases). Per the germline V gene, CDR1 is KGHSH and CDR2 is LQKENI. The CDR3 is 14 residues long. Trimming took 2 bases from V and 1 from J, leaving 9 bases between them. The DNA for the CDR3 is TGTGCCAGCTCACCAGGCAGGGGTTCCTACGAGCAGTACTTC. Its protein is CASSPGRGSYEQYF.

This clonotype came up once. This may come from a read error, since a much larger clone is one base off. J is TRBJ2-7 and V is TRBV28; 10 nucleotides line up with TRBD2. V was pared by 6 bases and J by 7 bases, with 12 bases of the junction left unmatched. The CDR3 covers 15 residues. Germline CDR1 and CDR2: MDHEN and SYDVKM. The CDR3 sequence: CASRPSGGTGREQYF. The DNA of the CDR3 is TGTGCCAGCAGACCTAGCGGGGGAACTGGGAGGGAGCAGTACTTC.

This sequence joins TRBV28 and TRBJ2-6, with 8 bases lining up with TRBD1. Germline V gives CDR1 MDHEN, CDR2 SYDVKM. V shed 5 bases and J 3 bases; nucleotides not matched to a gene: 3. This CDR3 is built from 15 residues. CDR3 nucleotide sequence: TGTGCCAGCAGTAACAGGGGGAGTGGGGCCAACGTCCTGACTTTC. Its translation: CASSNRGSGANVLTF.

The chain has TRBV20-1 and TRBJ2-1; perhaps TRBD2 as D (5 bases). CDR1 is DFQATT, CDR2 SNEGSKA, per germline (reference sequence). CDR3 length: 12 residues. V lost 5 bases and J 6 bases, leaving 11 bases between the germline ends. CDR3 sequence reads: CSAPRLANEQFF. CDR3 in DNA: TGCAGTGCTCCCCGTCTAGCCAATGAGCAGTTCTTC.

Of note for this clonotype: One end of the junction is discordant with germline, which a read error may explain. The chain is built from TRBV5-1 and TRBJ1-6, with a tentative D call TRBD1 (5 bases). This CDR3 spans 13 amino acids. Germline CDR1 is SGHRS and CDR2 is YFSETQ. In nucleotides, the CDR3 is TGCGCAAGCAGCGTACGGGGGAATTCACCCCTCCACTTT. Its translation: CASSVRGNSPLHF.

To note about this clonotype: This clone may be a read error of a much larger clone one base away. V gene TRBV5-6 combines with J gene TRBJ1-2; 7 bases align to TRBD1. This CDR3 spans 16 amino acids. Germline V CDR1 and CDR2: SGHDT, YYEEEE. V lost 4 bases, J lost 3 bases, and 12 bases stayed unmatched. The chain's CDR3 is CASSPLGTARDYGYTF. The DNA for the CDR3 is TGTGCCAGCAGCCCCCTTGGGACAGCTCGTGACTATGGCTACACCTTC.

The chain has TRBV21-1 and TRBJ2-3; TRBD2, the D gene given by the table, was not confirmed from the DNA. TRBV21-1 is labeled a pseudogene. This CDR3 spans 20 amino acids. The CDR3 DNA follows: TGTGCCAGCAGCCAAGGCCTACTAGCGGGAGGTGGGAGTGGCACGGATACGCAGTATTTT. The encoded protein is CASSQGLLAGGGSGTDTQYF.

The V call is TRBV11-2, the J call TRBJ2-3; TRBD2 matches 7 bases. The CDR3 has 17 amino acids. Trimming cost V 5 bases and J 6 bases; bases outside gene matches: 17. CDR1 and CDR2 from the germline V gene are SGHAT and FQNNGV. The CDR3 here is CASSPSRGSWLGDTQYF. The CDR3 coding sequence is TGTGCCAGCAGCCCGAGTCGCGGGAGCTGGTTAGGGGATACGCAGTATTTT.

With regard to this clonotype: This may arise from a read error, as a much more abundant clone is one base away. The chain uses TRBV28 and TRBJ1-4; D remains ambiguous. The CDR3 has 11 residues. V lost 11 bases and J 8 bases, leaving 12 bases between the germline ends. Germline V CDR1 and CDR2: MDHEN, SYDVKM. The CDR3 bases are TGTGCCTGCAAGAAAGGAGAAAAACTGTTTTTT. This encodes CACKKGEKLFF. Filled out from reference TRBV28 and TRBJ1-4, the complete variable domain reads DVKVTQSSRYLVKRTGEKVFLECVQDMDHENMFWYRQDPGLGLRLIYFSYDVKMKEKGDIPEGYSVSREKKERFSLILESASTNQTSMYLCACKKGEKLFFGSGTQLSVL.

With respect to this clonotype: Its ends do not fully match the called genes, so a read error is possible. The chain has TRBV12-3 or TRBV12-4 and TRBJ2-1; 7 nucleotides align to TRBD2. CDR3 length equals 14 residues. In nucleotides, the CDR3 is TGTGCCAGCACCAAAGCGGGGACCTACAATAAGCAGTTCTTC. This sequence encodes CASTKAGTYNKQFF.

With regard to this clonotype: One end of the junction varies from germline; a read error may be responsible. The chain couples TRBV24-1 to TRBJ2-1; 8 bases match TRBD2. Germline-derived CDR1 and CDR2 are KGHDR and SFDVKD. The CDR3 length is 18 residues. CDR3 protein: CATGDATPLAGRNNEQFF. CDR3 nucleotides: TGTGCCACCGGTGATGCCACCCCTCTAGCGGGTCGAAACAATGAGCAGTTCTTC.

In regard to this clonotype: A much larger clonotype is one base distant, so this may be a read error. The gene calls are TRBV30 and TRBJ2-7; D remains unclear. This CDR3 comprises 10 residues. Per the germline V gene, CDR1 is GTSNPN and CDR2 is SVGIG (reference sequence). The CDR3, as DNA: TGTGACTGGAGTCGGGACGAGCAGTACTTC. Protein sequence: CDWSRDEQYF.

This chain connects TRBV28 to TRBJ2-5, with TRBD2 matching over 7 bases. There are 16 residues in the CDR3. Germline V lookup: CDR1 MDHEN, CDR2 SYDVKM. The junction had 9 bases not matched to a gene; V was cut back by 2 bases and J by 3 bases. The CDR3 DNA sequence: TGTGCCAGCAGTTTACTGGGCGGGAGAGGGGAAGAGACCCAGTACTTC. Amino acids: CASSLLGGRGEETQYF.

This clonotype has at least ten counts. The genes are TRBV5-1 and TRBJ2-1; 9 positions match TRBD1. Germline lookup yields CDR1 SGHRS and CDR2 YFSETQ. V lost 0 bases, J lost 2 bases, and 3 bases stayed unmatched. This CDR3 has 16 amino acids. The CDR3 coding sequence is TGCGCCAGCAGCTTGGCACGGACAGGGGCCTACAATGAGCAGTTCTTC. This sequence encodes CASSLARTGAYNEQFF.

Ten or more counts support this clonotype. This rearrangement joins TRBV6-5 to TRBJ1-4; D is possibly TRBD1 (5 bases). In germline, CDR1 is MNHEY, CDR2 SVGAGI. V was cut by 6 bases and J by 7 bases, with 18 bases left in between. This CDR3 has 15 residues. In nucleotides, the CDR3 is TGTGCCAGCAGGGCAGGGTCCGTGTCGTTTGAAAAACTGTTTTTT. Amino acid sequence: CASRAGSVSFEKLFF.

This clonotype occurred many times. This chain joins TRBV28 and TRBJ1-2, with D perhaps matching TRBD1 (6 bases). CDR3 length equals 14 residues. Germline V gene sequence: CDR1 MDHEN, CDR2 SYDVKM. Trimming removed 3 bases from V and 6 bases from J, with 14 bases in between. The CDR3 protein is CASSFEGGGNGYTF. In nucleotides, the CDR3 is TGTGCCAGCAGTTTTGAAGGGGGGGGTAATGGCTACACCTTC.